This TCR beta chain was documented in a study of Tregs in tolerant kidney transplant recipients. This CDR3 has 14 amino acids. Germline CDR1 is MNHNY and CDR2 is SVGAGI (reference sequence). V was shortened by 6 bases and J by 4 bases, with 15 bases between the two germline ends. Findings of the study overall: For some patients, primers changed over time, blocking nucleotide-level comparison. In tolerant patients, donor-specific Tregs outgrew total Tregs, suggesting antigen-driven expansion.

The nonmyeloablative bone marrow transplants came from related graft donors, with transient mixed chimerism. A remark on this clone: Its antigen is currently unknown.

Sequencing used immunoSEQ multiplex PCR; TCRdb keeps in-frame clones, though not all of them. The sample records 54,000 or so clones, around 90% being singletons. This specimen consisted of CD8+ T cells from blood (PBMCs), obtained 24 months after the transplant. The source is a human patient who received a combined kidney and bone marrow transplant. Some of these T cells may belong to the graft donor. The chain is built from TRBV6-6 and TRBJ1-2; D is possibly TRBD1 (5 bases). In DNA, the CDR3 is TGTGCCAGCAGCCCCCAGGGAGGGAGCTATGGCTACACCTTC. Protein: CASSPQGGSYGYTF.